The 4 T cell receptor beta chains in this list originate from one sample, sequenced in a study of T cells expressing NK-cell markers (dated by TCRdb to 2020 to 2021). The protocol used for the library was 5' RACE. The sample was run on an Illumina HiSeq 2000. TCRdb reprocessed the reads and lists each CDR3 protein sequence as a single entry, with no DNA. The table kept for this sample lists 400,000 or so distinct CDR3 sequences. The ten most abundant clones make up around 10% of the sample. What was sequenced was blood T cells: a sorted CD56 or NKG2C T cell subset, CD4+ or CD8+ T cells, or bulk PBMC T cells (not recorded which). These receptors all come from a woman between 50 and 59 years old in good health. Donor details come from another sample of the same person, matched by shared clones.

The chain is built from TRBV7-8 and TRBJ2-7; checking the TCRdb D call of TRBD2 is not possible without DNA. Germline CDR1 SGHVS, CDR2 FQNEAQ. The CDR3 has 15 amino acids. The CDR3 loop is CASRSRGGQNYEQYF.

The chain combines TRBV12-2 with TRBJ2-1; TCRdb's D call of TRBD2 is untestable without DNA. TRBV12-2 corresponds to a pseudogene. This CDR3 contains 17 residues. CDR3 region: CASRLEPGLAAYNEQFF.

The chain recombines TRBV10-3 with TRBJ1-2; the TCRdb call, TRBD1, lacks DNA for checking. Per germline, CDR1 ENHRY and CDR2 SYGVKD. The CDR3 runs to 14 residues. CDR3 loop: CAISESQGLSGYTF.

V and J are TRBV12-3 or TRBV12-4 and TRBJ2-2; lacking DNA, the TRBD1 call made by TCRdb goes unchecked. The CDR3 is 15 residues long. CDR3 sequence reads: CASRRDRTPTGELFF.